The clone carrying this TCR beta chain was seen more than once but under ten times. Its specificity is not known. The source of the sample is a study of beta chain features in type 1 diabetes. Study-wide findings and caveats: There was a moderate but significant shortening of TCRB CDR3s in all four CD4+ subsets of Type 1 diabetes patients.

Sequencing targeted expressed TCRB transcripts, as all isolated RNA had been reverse transcribed. The assay was immunoSEQ multiplex PCR, and TCRdb's table has in-frame clones only and misses some. Of a few hundred thousand clones in the sample, less than 30% were seen once. The V and J ends lost 7 bases and 10 bases respectively, with 12 bases between them. The germline V gene has CDR1 SNHLY and CDR2 FYNNEI. This CDR3 comprises 11 residues. The sample comprised naive CD4+ T cells from blood. The source of this sequence is a woman in her twenties or thirties with type 1 diabetes. The chain employs TRBV2 and TRBJ2-3; no clear D gene. DNA for the CDR3: TGTGCCAGCACTTATTCGGAGTCGCAGTATTTT. This sequence encodes CASTYSESQYF.